Each of the 6 T cell receptor beta chains below was sequenced from the same sample in a study of blood T cells in healthy people across ages (dated by TCRdb to between 2014 and 2016). The receptor library was made with 5' RACE. Sequencing relied on an Illumina HiSeq 2500. The second PCR ran for about 6 to 11 cycles and used a J-beta primer mix along with a sample-barcoded 5' primer. The public reads were reprocessed in TCRdb via fastp at Q25 and MiXCR, keeping in-frame beta chains. Duplicate CDR3 protein sequences are folded into a single record with the most common DNA and genes. The sample yields about 1,500,000 distinct CDR3 sequences; roughly 40% were counted once. The ten largest clones represent roughly 8.2% of the sample. The source material was blood. The receptor set was obtained from a woman aged 18 to 35 in good health.

Only a few counts were recorded for this clonotype. The chain links TRBV14 to TRBJ2-1, with 12 nucleotides matching TRBD1. With 1 base clipped from V and 9 bases from J, the junction kept 16 bases outside the gene matches. The CDR3 covers 19 residues. CDR1 is SGHDN, CDR2 FVKESK, per germline. CDR3 bases: TGTGCCAGCAGCCAAGTGAGGGGACAGGGGGCGAAATTGGTGAGTGAGCAGTTCTTC. Its translation: CASSQVRGQGAKLVSEQFF.

The J gene is TRBJ2-2, the V gene TRBV20-1; 12 bases agree with TRBD2. V was pared by 5 bases and J by 2 bases, with 12 bases of the junction left unmatched. The germline V gene has CDR1 DFQATT and CDR2 SNEGSKA (reference sequence). The CDR3 is 18 amino acids. In DNA, the CDR3 is TGCAGTGCTGCCCGATTCGGACTAGCGGGACCTAACACCGGGGAGCTGTTTTTT. The encoded protein is CSAARFGLAGPNTGELFF.

The V gene is TRBV6-5, the J gene TRBJ2-5; 10 bases fit TRBD1. The CDR3 extends over 14 amino acids. Germline CDR1 MNHEY, CDR2 SVGAGI. J lost 11 bases, V lost 7 bases, and 13 bases had no gene match. The CDR3 sequence: CASKGQGTGNEQYF. The CDR3 bases are TGTGCCAGCAAGGGACAGGGGACGGGCAATGAGCAGTACTTC.

The CDR3 nucleotides read TGTGCCAGCAGCGCGGGACTAGCGGGCTACAATGAGCAGTACTTC. Protein: CASSAGLAGYNEQYF. V is TRBV9 and J is TRBJ2-1, with 12 bases identical to TRBD2. The J call is in doubt because the DNA end fits TRBJ2-7 better. There are 15 residues in the CDR3. Germline V CDR1 and CDR2: SGDLS, YYNGEE.

The chain joins TRBV6-5 to TRBJ2-2, with 13 bases lining up with TRBD2. Germline V gene lookup returns CDR1 MNHEY and CDR2 SVGAGI. This CDR3 is built from 15 residues. Trimming cost V 6 bases and J 6 bases; bases outside gene matches: 4. CDR3 loop: CASSRLAGGAGELFF. CDR3 coding DNA: TGTGCCAGCAGCCGACTAGCGGGGGGCGCCGGGGAGCTGTTTTTT.

The chain combines TRBV24-1 with TRBJ2-1; TRBD2 aligns across 8 bases. The V segment lost 1 base and the J segment 8 bases; nucleotides outside the gene matches: 0. The CDR3 consists of 13 residues. The germline V gene encodes CDR1 KGHDR and CDR2 SFDVKD. DNA for the CDR3: TGTGCCACCAGTGATTTCGGGAGGGATGAGCAGTTCTTC. Translated, it gives CATSDFGRDEQFF.